These 27 T cell receptor beta chains were all obtained from the same sample, sequenced in a study of blood T cell repertoires in COVID-19. The data were produced by immunoSEQ multiplex PCR, yet TCRdb's version contains in-frame clones alone and is incomplete. The table lists some 97,000 clones, 90% to 95% of them singletons. The material sequenced was peripheral blood. These receptors were taken from a man over 45 with active COVID-19.

In this sample, this clone turned up once. The chain has TRBV9 and TRBJ2-5; TRBD1 aligns across 9 bases. The junction had 4 bases not matched to a gene; V was cut back by 3 bases and J by 4 bases. The CDR3 sequence is 14 residues long. CDR1 and CDR2 from the germline V gene are SGDLS and YYNGEE. CDR3 coding DNA: TGTGCCAGCAGCGCTGGACAGGGGCGAGAGACCCAGTACTTC. This encodes CASSAGQGRETQYF.

The rearrangement joins TRBV19 to TRBJ2-1, with D perhaps matching TRBD2 (6 bases). CDR1 and CDR2 (germline): LNHDA, SQIVND (reference sequence). Trimming pared 1 base from V and 0 bases from J, leaving 19 bases between. The CDR3 is 19 amino acids. The CDR3 loop is CASSIGLGYSGRSYNEQFF. In DNA form, the CDR3 reads TGTGCCAGTAGTATAGGGTTGGGTTATAGCGGTCGCTCCTACAATGAGCAGTTCTTC.

This clone came up once. The chain combines TRBV7-2 with TRBJ2-1; TRBD2 matches 14 bases. Germline V gene sequence: CDR1 SGHTA, CDR2 FQGNSA. The length of the CDR3 is 17 residues. V shed 5 bases and J 7 bases; nucleotides not matched to a gene: 10. CDR3 nucleotide sequence: TGTGCCAGCAGCCCCAGGACTAGCGGGAGGCCTGGGAATGAGCAGTTCTTC. It specifies CASSPRTSGRPGNEQFF.

V gene TRBV7-9 combines with J gene TRBJ1-2; no firm D call. The CDR3 is 15 residues long. Trimming took off 2 bases at V and 5 bases at J, with 15 bases between the two ends. Germline CDR1 SEHNR, CDR2 FQNEAQ (reference sequence). The CDR3 coding sequence is TGTGCCAGCAGCTTATGGGCTGACCGCAGATATGGCTACACCTTC. Protein sequence: CASSLWADRRYGYTF.

This clone was counted once. The chain links TRBV6-5 to TRBJ1-2; TRBD1 agrees at 7 bases. There are 14 residues in the CDR3. J was trimmed by 7 bases and V by 8 bases; bases with no gene match: 13. Germline assignment: CDR1 MNHEY and CDR2 SVGAGI. CDR3 nucleotides: TGTGCCAGCGAGATACAGGGGATTGCTGGTGGCTACACCTTC. Translating it yields CASEIQGIAGGYTF.

The V gene is TRBV11-2, the J gene TRBJ2-3; no reliable D call. The length of the CDR3 is 13 residues. CDR1 SGHAT and CDR2 FQNNGV come from the germline V gene. Trimming left V 0 bases short and J 5 bases short, with 6 bases between. CDR3: CASSLDRGDTQYF. CDR3 DNA sequence: TGTGCCAGCAGCTTAGATCGAGGAGATACGCAGTATTTT.

This clone was seen more than once but under ten times. This sequence joins TRBV7-3 and TRBJ2-3; D ambiguous. Germline CDR1 SGHTA, CDR2 FQGTGA. Trimming left V 5 bases short and J 0 bases short, with 12 bases between. The CDR3 runs 15 residues. CDR3: CASSPLRSSTDTQYF. In DNA, the CDR3 is TGTGCCAGCAGCCCGCTAAGATCTAGCACAGATACGCAGTATTTT.

This rearrangement joins TRBV5-1 to TRBJ2-5; possible D gene TRBD1, 5 bases. There are 15 residues in the CDR3. The germline V and J ends were trimmed by 4 bases and 0 bases, with 13 bases remaining between them. Germline V gene data show CDR1 as SGHRS and CDR2 as YFSETQ. CDR3 protein: CASSQAKGNQETQYF. The CDR3 bases are TGCGCCAGCAGCCAAGCTAAGGGGAACCAAGAGACCCAGTACTTC.

The genes are TRBV7-9 and TRBJ2-1; maybe TRBD1 (7 bases). Looked up from germline, CDR1 is SEHNR and CDR2 is FQNEAQ (reference sequence). CDR3 size: 15 residues. The V end lost 6 bases, the J end lost 4 bases, and 16 bases lay between the germline ends. The CDR3 nucleotides are TGTGCCAGCAGTTCGACGACAGGGACTTACAATGAGCAGTTCTTC. It specifies CASSSTTGTYNEQFF.

The chain recombines TRBV24-1 with TRBJ1-5; 7 bases align to TRBD1. The CDR3 runs 14 residues. V gave up 3 bases and J gave up 4 bases; unmatched junction bases: 2. CDR1 KGHDR and CDR2 SFDVKD come from the germline V gene. CDR3 protein: CATSDTGVNQPQHF. In DNA form, the CDR3 reads TGTGCCACCAGTGATACAGGGGTGAATCAGCCCCAGCATTTT.

The chain recombines TRBV2 with TRBJ2-7; TRBD1 agrees at 8 bases. This CDR3 contains 15 residues. V lost 4 bases, J lost 4 bases, and 9 bases stayed unmatched. From germline, CDR1 is SNHLY and CDR2 FYNNEI. CDR3 coding DNA: TGTGCCAGCAGTGCAACGGCAGGGGGCTATTACGAGCAGTACTTC. It yields the protein CASSATAGGYYEQYF.

The chain uses TRBV7-8 and TRBJ2-3, with a possible D match to TRBD2 (7 bases). This CDR3 has 14 amino acids. Per the germline V gene, CDR1 is SGHVS and CDR2 is FQNEAQ. Trimming cost V 4 bases and J 4 bases, with 12 bases left between them. This chain's CDR3 is CASSSGGGADTQYF. The CDR3 DNA sequence: TGTGCCAGCAGCTCAGGAGGGGGGGCAGATACGCAGTATTTT.

This clone was detected only a few times. The rearrangement links TRBV18 to TRBJ2-2; 11 nucleotides align to TRBD2. Germline assignment: CDR1 KGHSH and CDR2 LQKENI. The junction had 10 bases not matched to a gene; V was cut back by 4 bases and J by 6 bases. The CDR3 is made up of 17 amino acids. As DNA, the CDR3 is TGTGCCAGCTCACTTAAACCGGGACTAGCGGTCGCCGGGGAGCTGTTTTTT. Protein: CASSLKPGLAVAGELFF.

The V gene is TRBV19, the J gene TRBJ2-1; no firm D call. Trimming removed 3 bases from V and 7 bases from J, with 7 bases in between. The CDR3 has 12 amino acids. Germline V gives CDR1 LNHDA, CDR2 SQIVND (reference sequence). The CDR3 DNA reads as TGTGCCAGTAGTATTTGGCCGAATGAGCAGTTCTTC. It specifies CASSIWPNEQFF.

The chain has TRBV3-1 (or the pseudogene TRBV3-2) and TRBJ2-2, with D possibly matching TRBD2 (6 bases). The V end lost 4 bases, the J end lost 0 bases, and 21 bases lay between the germline ends. Germline CDR1 and CDR2: LGHDT and YNNKEL (reference sequence). The CDR3 is 19 residues long. CDR3 in amino acids: CASSLSGISAGSNTGELFF. The DNA of the CDR3 is TGTGCCAGCAGCCTAAGTGGGATTTCCGCGGGATCGAACACCGGGGAGCTGTTTTTT.

The chain links TRBV5-6 to TRBJ2-7; 9 nucleotides match TRBD1. This CDR3 has 15 residues. Trimming took 2 bases from V and 6 from J; bases not matched to a gene: 9. Per the germline V gene, CDR1 is SGHDT and CDR2 is YYEEEE. The chain's CDR3 is CASSFSGTGYFEQYF. The CDR3 DNA sequence: TGTGCCAGCAGCTTCTCCGGGACAGGGTATTTCGAGCAGTACTTC.

This rearrangement joins TRBV4-1 to TRBJ1-6, with 9 nucleotides matching TRBD1. V gave up 2 bases and J gave up 7 bases; unmatched junction bases: 6. This CDR3 has 16 amino acids. Germline V gene data show CDR1 as MGHRA and CDR2 as YSYEKL. The CDR3 DNA reads TGCGCCAGCAGCCAACCACAGGGGGCGGCCAATTCACCCCTCCACTTT. It specifies CASSQPQGAANSPLHF.

This sequence joins TRBV5-6 and TRBJ2-7; TRBD1 matches 8 bases. The CDR3 length is 15 residues. Germline loops: CDR1 SGHDT, CDR2 YYEEEE. J lost 6 bases, V lost 2 bases, and 10 bases had no gene match. The CDR3 loop reads CASSFRTGTASEQYV. In nucleotides, the CDR3 is TGTGCCAGCAGCTTTAGGACAGGGACAGCCAGCGAGCAGTACGTC.

This chain joins TRBV11-2 and TRBJ2-7, with 12 nucleotides matching TRBD2. The junction had 21 bases not matched to a gene; V was cut back by 8 bases and J by 7 bases. The CDR3 contains 18 residues. Germline lookup yields CDR1 SGHAT and CDR2 FQNNGV. The CDR3 DNA reads as TGTGCCAGCGGGCTCCGGCCGATCCTAGCGGGGGGGCCGAGGGAGCAGTACTTC. Translating it yields CASGLRPILAGGPREQYF. Together with reference TRBV11-2 and TRBJ2-7, the CDR3 gives the full variable domain: EAGVAQSPRYKIIEKRQSVAFWCNPISGHATLYWYQQILGQGPKLLIQFQNNGVVDDSQLPKDRFSAERLKGVDSTLKIQPAKLEDSAVYLCASGLRPILAGGPREQYFGPGTRLTVT.

Concerning this clone: Other DNA sequences in the same sample also yield this CDR3. The rearrangement uses TRBV18 and TRBJ2-7; TRBD1 agrees at 10 bases. Unmatched junction bases numbered 0, after V lost 2 bases and J lost 2 bases. The germline V gene has CDR1 KGHSH and CDR2 LQKENI. The CDR3 is 14 residues long. CDR3 residues: CASSPGTGAYEQYF. CDR3 coding DNA: TGTGCCAGCTCACCAGGGACAGGGGCCTACGAGCAGTACTTC.

The chain carries TRBV5-1 and TRBJ2-1; the match to TRBD2 covers 12 bases. Germline V gene sequence: CDR1 SGHRS, CDR2 YFSETQ. Losses at the gene ends were 5 bases for V and 3 bases for J; bases not matched to a gene: 6. The CDR3 length is 16 residues. The CDR3 nucleotides read TGCGCCAGCAGGACTAGCGGGGGATCTCGCTACAATGAGCAGTTCTTC. Translation: CASRTSGGSRYNEQFF.

This clone was recorded only once. The chain couples TRBV5-1 to TRBJ1-2, with D perhaps matching TRBD1 (5 bases). The CDR3 sequence is 13 residues long. The germline V gene has CDR1 SGHRS and CDR2 YFSETQ. V was pared by 4 bases and J by 8 bases, with 15 bases between. CDR3 coding DNA: TGCGCCAGCAGCCTGGGGGAGATCGGGGGCTACACCTTC. This encodes CASSLGEIGGYTF. The full variable domain, with the rest looked up from reference TRBV5-1 and TRBJ1-2, is KAGVTQTPRYLIKTRGQQVTLSCSPISGHRSVSWYQQTPGQGLQFLFEYFSETQRNKGNFPGRFSGRQFSNSRSEMNVSTLELGDSALYLCASSLGEIGGYTFGSGTRLTVV.

This sequence joins TRBV6-5 and TRBJ2-7; 9 bases map to TRBD1. After removal of 4 bases from V and 2 bases from J, the junction contained 3 bases not matched to a gene. Per germline, CDR1 MNHEY and CDR2 SVGAGI. The CDR3 contains 14 residues. CDR3 residues: CASSSGTGPYEQYF. The CDR3 bases are TGTGCCAGCAGTTCCGGGACAGGGCCCTACGAGCAGTACTTC.

The chain links TRBV7-8 to TRBJ2-7, with TRBD2 identical over 8 bases. Germline CDR1 is SGHVS and CDR2 is FQNEAQ. CDR3 length: 13 amino acids. V was clipped by 6 bases and J by 5 bases; unmatched bases: 6. The CDR3 reads CASSGTRVNEQYF. Here the CDR3 DNA reads TGTGCCAGCAGTGGGACTAGAGTTAACGAGCAGTACTTC.

This sequence joins TRBV7-2 and TRBJ1-2; D possibly corresponds to TRBD1 (5 bases). This CDR3 region has 15 residues. Germline V gene sequence: CDR1 SGHTA, CDR2 FQGNSA. V lost 5 bases to trimming and J lost 4 bases, with 17 bases between them. DNA of the CDR3: TGTGCCAGCAGCGCCGGGGGGGGAGGAGGCTATGGCTACACCTTC. It codes for CASSAGGGGGYGYTF.

The V call is TRBV5-1, the J call TRBJ1-1; D possibly corresponds to TRBD1 (5 bases). This CDR3 has 11 residues. Per germline, CDR1 SGHRS and CDR2 YFSETQ. The V and J ends lost 0 bases and 13 bases respectively, with 10 bases between them. In DNA form, the CDR3 reads TGCGCCAGCAGCTTGGCGGGGGTGGATTTCTTT. Its translation is CASSLAGVDFF.

This chain connects TRBV6-6 to TRBJ2-7; 7 bases match TRBD1. The CDR3 length is 15 residues. Germline V CDR1 and CDR2: MNHNY, SVGAGI (reference sequence). V trimming: 5 bases; J trimming: 1 base; junction bases outside the gene matches: 8. CDR3 sequence reads: CASSTTGEKSYEQYV. CDR3 nucleotide sequence: TGTGCCAGCAGTACCACAGGGGAAAAGTCCTACGAGCAGTACGTC.